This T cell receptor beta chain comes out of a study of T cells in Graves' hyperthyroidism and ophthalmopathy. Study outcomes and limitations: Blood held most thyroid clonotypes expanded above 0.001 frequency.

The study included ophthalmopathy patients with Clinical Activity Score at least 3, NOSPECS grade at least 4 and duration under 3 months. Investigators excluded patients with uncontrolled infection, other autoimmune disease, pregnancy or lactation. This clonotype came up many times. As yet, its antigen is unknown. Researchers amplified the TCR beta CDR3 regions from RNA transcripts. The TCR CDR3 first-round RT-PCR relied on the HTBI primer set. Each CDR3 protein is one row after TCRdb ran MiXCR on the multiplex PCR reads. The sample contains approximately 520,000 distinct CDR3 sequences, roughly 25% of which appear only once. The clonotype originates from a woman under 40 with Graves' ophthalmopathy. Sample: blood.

CDR3 in DNA: TGTGCCAGCAGCGGGACAACGAACACTGGAAACACCATATATTTT. This translates into CASSGTTNTGNTIYF. This chain connects TRBV5-4 to TRBJ1-3; possible D gene TRBD1, 6 bases. Germline CDR1 SGHNT, CDR2 YYREEE (reference sequence). The CDR3 totals 15 residues. Trimming removed 4 bases from V and 2 bases from J, with 13 bases in between.